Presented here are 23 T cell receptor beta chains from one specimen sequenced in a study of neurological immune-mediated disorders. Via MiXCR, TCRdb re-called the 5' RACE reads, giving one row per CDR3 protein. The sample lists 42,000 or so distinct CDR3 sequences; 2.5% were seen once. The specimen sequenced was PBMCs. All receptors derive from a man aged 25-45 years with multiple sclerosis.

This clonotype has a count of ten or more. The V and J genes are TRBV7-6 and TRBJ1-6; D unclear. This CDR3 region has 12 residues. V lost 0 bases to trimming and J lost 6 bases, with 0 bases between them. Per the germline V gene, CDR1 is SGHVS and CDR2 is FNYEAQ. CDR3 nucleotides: TGTGCCAGCAGCTTAGCTAATTCACCCCTCCACTTT. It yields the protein CASSLANSPLHF.

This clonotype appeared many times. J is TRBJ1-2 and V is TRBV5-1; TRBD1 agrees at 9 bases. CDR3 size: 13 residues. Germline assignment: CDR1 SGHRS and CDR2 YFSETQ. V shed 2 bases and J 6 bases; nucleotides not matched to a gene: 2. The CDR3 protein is CASSFDRGDGYTF. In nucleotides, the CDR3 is TGCGCCAGCAGCTTCGACAGGGGGGATGGCTACACCTTC.

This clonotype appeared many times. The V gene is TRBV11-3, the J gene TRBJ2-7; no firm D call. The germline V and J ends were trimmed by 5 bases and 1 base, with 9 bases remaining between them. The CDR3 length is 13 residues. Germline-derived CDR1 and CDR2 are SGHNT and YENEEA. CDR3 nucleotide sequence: TGTGCCAGCAGCGAAGGGTATTCCTACGAGCAGTACTTC. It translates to CASSEGYSYEQYF.

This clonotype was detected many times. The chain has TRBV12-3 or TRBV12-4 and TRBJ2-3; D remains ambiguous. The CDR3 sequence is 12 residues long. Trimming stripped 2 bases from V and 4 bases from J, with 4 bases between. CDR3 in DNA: TGTGCCAGCAGTTTAAGGCCAGATACGCAGTATTTT. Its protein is CASSLRPDTQYF.

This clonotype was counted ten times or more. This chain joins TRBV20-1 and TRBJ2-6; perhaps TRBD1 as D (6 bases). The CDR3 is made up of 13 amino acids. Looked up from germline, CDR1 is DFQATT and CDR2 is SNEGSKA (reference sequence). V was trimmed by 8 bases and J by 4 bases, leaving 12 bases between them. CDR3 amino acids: CSNRVLGANVLTF. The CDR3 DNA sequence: TGCAGTAACAGGGTTTTAGGGGCCAACGTCCTGACTTTC.

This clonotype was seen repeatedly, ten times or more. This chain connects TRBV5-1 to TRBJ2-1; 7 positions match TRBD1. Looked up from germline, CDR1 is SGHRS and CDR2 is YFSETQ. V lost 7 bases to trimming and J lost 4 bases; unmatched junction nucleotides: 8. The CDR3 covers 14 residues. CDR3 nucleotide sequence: TGCGCCAGCGGCCCGGGACAGCAGTACAATGAGCAGTTCTTC. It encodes CASGPGQQYNEQFF.

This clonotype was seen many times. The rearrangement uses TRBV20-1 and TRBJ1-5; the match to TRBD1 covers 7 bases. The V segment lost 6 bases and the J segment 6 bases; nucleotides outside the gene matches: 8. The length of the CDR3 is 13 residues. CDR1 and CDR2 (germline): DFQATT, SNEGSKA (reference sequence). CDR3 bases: TGCAGTGCCTTAGACAGGGAGCCTCAGCCCCAGCATTTT. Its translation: CSALDREPQPQHF.

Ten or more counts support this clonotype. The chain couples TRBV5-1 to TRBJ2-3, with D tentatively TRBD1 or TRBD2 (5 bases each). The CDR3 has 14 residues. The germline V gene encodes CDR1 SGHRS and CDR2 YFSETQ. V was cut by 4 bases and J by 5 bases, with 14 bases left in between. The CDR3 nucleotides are TGCGCCAGCAGCGGATCAGCTGGGGGAGATACGCAGTATTTT. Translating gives CASSGSAGGDTQYF. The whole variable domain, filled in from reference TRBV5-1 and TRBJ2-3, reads KAGVTQTPRYLIKTRGQQVTLSCSPISGHRSVSWYQQTPGQGLQFLFEYFSETQRNKGNFPGRFSGRQFSNSRSEMNVSTLELGDSALYLCASSGSAGGDTQYFGPGTRLTVL.

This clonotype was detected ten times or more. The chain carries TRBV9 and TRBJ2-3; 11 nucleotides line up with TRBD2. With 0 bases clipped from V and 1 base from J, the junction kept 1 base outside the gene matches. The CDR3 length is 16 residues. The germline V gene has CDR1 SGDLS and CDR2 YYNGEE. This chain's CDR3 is CASSVALAGGTDTQYF. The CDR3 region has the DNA TGTGCCAGCAGCGTAGCACTAGCGGGGGGCACAGATACGCAGTATTTT.

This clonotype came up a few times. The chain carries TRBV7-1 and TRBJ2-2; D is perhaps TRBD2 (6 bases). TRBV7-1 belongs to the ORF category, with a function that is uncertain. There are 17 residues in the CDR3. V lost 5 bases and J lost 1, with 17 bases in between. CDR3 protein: CASSANAGPKNTGELFF. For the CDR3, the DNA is TGTGCCAGCAGCGCCAACGCGGGACCTAAGAACACCGGGGAGCTGTTTTTT.

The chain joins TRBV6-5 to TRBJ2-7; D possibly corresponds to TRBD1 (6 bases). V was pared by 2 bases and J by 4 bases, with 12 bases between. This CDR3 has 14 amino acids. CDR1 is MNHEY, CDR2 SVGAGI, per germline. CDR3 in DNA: TGTGCCAGCAGTTACGACAGGAGACTTTACGAGCAGTACTTC. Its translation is CASSYDRRLYEQYF.

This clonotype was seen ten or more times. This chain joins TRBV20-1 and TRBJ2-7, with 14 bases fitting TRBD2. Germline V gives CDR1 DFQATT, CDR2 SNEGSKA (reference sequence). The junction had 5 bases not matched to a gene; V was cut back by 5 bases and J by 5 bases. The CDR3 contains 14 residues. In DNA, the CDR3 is TGCAGTGCTGAGGGACTAGCGGGAGTTAACGAGCAGTACTTC. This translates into CSAEGLAGVNEQYF.

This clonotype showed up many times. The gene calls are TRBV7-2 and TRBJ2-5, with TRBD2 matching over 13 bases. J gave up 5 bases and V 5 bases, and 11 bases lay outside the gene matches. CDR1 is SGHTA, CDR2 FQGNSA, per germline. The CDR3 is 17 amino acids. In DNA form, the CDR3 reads TGTGCCAGCAGCAATACTGGACTAGCGGGGGATGGGGAGACCCAGTACTTC. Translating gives CASSNTGLAGDGETQYF.

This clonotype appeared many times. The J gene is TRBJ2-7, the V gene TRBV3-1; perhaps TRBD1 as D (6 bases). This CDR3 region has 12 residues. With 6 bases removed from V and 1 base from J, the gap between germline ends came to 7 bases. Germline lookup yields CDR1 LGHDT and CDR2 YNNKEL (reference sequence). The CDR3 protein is CASRQGSYEQYF. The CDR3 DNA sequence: TGTGCCAGCAGACAGGGTTCCTACGAGCAGTACTTC.

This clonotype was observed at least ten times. CDR3 nucleotides: TGTGCCAGCAGCTTAGTAGGAGACCGGTCCTACGAGCAGTACTTC. Translating gives CASSLVGDRSYEQYF. The chain recombines TRBV7-6 with TRBJ2-7; D uncertain. The germline V gene encodes CDR1 SGHVS and CDR2 FNYEAQ. Trimming left V 1 base short and J 1 base short, with 11 bases between. CDR3 length equals 15 residues.

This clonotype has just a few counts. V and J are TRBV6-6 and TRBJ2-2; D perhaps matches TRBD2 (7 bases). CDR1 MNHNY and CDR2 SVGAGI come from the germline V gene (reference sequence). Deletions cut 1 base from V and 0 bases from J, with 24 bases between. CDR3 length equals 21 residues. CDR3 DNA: TGTGCCAGCAGTTACTTTGGGGGGCGGGCTAGCGGCCCCTCGAACACCGGGGAGCTGTTTTTT. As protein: CASSYFGGRASGPSNTGELFF.

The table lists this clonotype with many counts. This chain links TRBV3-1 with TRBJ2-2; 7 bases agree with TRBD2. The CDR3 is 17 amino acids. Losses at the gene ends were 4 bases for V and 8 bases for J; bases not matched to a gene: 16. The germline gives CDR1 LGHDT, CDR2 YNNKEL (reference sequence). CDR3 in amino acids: CASSPPESTSWFGELFF. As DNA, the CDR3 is TGTGCCAGCAGCCCACCCGAATCGACTAGCTGGTTTGGGGAGCTGTTTTTT. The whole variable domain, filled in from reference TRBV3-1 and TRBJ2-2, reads DTAVSQTPKYLVTQMGNDKSIKCEQNLGHDTMYWYKQDSKKFLKIMFSYNNKELIINETVPNRFSPKSPDKAHLNLHINSLELGDSAVYFCASSPPESTSWFGELFFGEGSRLTVL.

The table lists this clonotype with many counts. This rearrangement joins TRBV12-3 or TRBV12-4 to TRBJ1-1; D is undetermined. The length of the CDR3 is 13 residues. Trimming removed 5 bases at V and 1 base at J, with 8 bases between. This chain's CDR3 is CASSLQENTEAFF. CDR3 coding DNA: TGTGCCAGCAGTCTTCAAGAGAACACTGAAGCTTTCTTT.

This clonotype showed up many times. CDR3 amino acids: CASSVNSGGTHNEQFF. CDR3 in DNA: TGTGCCAGCAGCGTTAATAGCGGGGGGACTCACAATGAGCAGTTCTTC. V usage is TRBV9 and J usage is TRBJ2-1; 10 nucleotides match TRBD2. Losses at the gene ends were 2 bases for V and 5 bases for J; bases not matched to a gene: 7. The CDR3 is made up of 16 amino acids. Germline V gene sequence: CDR1 SGDLS, CDR2 YYNGEE. The full variable domain, completed using reference TRBV9 and TRBJ2-1, is DSGVTQTPKHLITATGQRVTLRCSPRSGDLSVYWYQQSLDQGLQFLIQYYNGEERAKGNILERFSAQQFPDLHSELNLSSLELGDSALYFCASSVNSGGTHNEQFFGPGTRLTVL.

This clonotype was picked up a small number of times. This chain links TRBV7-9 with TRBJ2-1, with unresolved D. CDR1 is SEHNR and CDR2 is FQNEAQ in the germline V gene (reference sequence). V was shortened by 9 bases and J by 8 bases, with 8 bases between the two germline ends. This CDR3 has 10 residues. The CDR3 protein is CAREKHEQFF. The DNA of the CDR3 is TGTGCCAGGGAGAAGCATGAGCAGTTCTTC.

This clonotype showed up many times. CDR3 DNA sequence: TGTGCCAGCAGCGAAAGCGGGAGCGTCAGCGGGGAGCTGTTTTTT. Translated, it gives CASSESGSVSGELFF. This chain uses TRBV9 with TRBJ2-2, with 8 bases lining up with TRBD2. The CDR3 is 15 residues long. V shed 3 bases and J 7 bases; nucleotides not matched to a gene: 8. Germline-derived CDR1 and CDR2 are SGDLS and YYNGEE.

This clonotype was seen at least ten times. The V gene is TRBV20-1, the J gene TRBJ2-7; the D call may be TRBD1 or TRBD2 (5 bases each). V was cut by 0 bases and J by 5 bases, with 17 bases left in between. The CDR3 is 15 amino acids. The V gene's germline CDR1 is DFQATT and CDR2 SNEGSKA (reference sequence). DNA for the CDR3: TGCAGTGCTAGAGACGGGGCCCGAGGACGCCACGAGCAGTACTTC. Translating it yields CSARDGARGRHEQYF.

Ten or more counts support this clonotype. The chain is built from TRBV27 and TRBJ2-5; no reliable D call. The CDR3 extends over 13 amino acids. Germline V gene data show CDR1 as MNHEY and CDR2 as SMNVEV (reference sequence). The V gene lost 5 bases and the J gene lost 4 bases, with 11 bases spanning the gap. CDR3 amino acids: CASSQILGETQYF. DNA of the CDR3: TGTGCCAGCAGTCAAATACTGGGAGAGACCCAGTACTTC.